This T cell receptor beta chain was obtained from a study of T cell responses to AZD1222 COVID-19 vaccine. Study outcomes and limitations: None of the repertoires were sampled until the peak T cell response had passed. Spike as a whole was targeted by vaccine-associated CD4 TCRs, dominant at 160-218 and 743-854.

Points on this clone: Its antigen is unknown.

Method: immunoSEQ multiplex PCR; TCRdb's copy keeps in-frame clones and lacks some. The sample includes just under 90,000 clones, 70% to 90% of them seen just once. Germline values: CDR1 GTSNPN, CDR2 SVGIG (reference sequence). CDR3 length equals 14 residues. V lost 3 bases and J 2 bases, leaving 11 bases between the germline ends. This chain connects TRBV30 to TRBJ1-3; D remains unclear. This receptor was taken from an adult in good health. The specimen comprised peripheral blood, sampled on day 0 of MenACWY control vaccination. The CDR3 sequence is CAWSPVVAGNTIYF. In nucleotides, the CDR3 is TGTGCCTGGAGCCCTGTGGTTGCTGGAAACACCATATATTTT.